One sample yielded the 20 T cell receptor beta chains listed below, sequenced in a study of blood T cells in healthy people across ages. Combining a sample-barcoded 5' primer with a J-beta primer mix, a second PCR ran for about 6 to 11 cycles. TCRdb fed the 5' RACE reads into MiXCR, producing one record per CDR3 protein. The sample lists about 580,000 distinct CDR3 sequences, more than 45% occurring once. Specimen: blood. The origin of the receptors is a man older than 75 in good health.

The chain carries TRBV9 and TRBJ1-2, with 8 bases lining up with TRBD1. There are 17 residues in the CDR3. J was trimmed by 0 bases and V by 3 bases; bases with no gene match: 10. Germline CDR1 and CDR2: SGDLS and YYNGEE. The CDR3 here is CASSDPRQGFPNYGYTF. In DNA, the CDR3 is TGTGCCAGCAGCGATCCCCGACAGGGGTTCCCTAACTATGGCTACACCTTC.

Here the CDR3 DNA reads TGTGCCAGCAGCCAGAACTCCGGGGGGACGGGAGATACGCAGTATTTT. Its translation is CASSQNSGGTGDTQYF. V usage is TRBV7-2 and J usage is TRBJ2-3; 7 bases agree with TRBD2. V was pared by 5 bases and J by 5 bases, with 13 bases of the junction left unmatched. Germline-derived CDR1 and CDR2 are SGHTA and FQGNSA. The CDR3 contains 16 residues.

Details on this clonotype: Given a much more abundant clone one base away, this may be a read error. The genes are TRBV10-3 and TRBJ2-1; D is uncertain. In germline, CDR1 is ENHRY, CDR2 SYGVKD. With 4 bases removed from V and 1 base from J, the gap between germline ends came to 11 bases. The CDR3 runs to 15 residues. As DNA, the CDR3 is TGTGCCATCAGTGCGGCGGCAGAATCCTACAATGAGCAGTTCTTC. Translated: CAISAAAESYNEQFF.

This clonotype was counted a few times. The rearrangement joins TRBV3-1 to TRBJ2-3; D may match TRBD1 or TRBD2 (5 bases each). The germline V gene has CDR1 LGHDT and CDR2 YNNKEL (reference sequence). The CDR3 is made up of 14 amino acids. V lost 4 bases, J lost 2 bases, and 10 bases lay in between. The CDR3 DNA reads as TGTGCCAGCAGCCGCCTTGGGACCACAGATACGCAGTATTTT. It encodes CASSRLGTTDTQYF.

This clonotype was recorded a few times. The chain couples TRBV20-1 to TRBJ1-1; D not resolved. V lost 0 bases, J lost 1 base, and 6 bases lay in between. The CDR3 spans 13 residues. Germline V gives CDR1 DFQATT, CDR2 SNEGSKA (reference sequence). Here the CDR3 DNA reads TGCAGTGCTAGAGATTCGCGGAACACTGAAGCTTTCTTT. Its translation: CSARDSRNTEAFF.

This chain joins TRBV6-6 and TRBJ2-3; 8 positions match TRBD2. V was clipped by 7 bases and J by 5 bases; unmatched bases: 14. The CDR3 loop spans 16 amino acids. Germline lookup yields CDR1 MNHNY and CDR2 SVGAGI (reference sequence). Here the CDR3 reads CASTPTEAGVVDTQYF. The CDR3, as DNA: TGTGCCAGCACCCCAACAGAAGCGGGAGTCGTAGATACGCAGTATTTT.

J is TRBJ1-1 and V is TRBV29-1; possible D gene TRBD1, 5 bases. CDR3 size: 17 residues. Per the germline V gene, CDR1 is SQVTM and CDR2 is ANQGSEA. Trimming removed 0 bases from V and 4 bases from J, with 21 bases in between. DNA for the CDR3: TGCAGCGTTGAAGAAGGCGGGGTCAGGGCCCCGGGCACTGAAGCTTTCTTT. The encoded protein is CSVEEGGVRAPGTEAFF. The whole variable domain, remainder taken from reference TRBV29-1 and TRBJ1-1, is SAVISQKPSRDICQRGTSLTIQCQVDSQVTMMFWYRQQPGQSLTLIATANQGSEATYESGFVIDKFPISRPNLTFSTLTVSNMSPEDSSIYLCSVEEGGVRAPGTEAFFGQGTRLTVV.

The table lists this clonotype with a few counts. CDR3: CASSLAGYSTDTQYF. The CDR3 DNA follows: TGTGCCAGCAGCTTGGCTGGGTATAGCACAGATACGCAGTATTTT. The rearrangement uses TRBV5-4 and TRBJ2-3, with unresolved D. In germline, CDR1 is SGHNT, CDR2 YYREEE (reference sequence). V was clipped by 0 bases and J by 0 bases, with 8 bases between them. The CDR3 spans 15 residues.

This clonotype was recorded at least ten times. Being one base from a much bigger clone, this may be a read error. The V call is TRBV6-1, the J call TRBJ2-1; either TRBD1 or TRBD2 may fit D (5 bases each). Trimming left V 6 bases short and J 2 bases short, with 17 bases between. From germline, CDR1 is MNHNS and CDR2 SASEGT. The length of the CDR3 is 16 residues. The CDR3 nucleotides are TGTGCCAGCAGAGAATCGGGACGAGCAGCCTACAATGAGCAGTTCTTC. As protein: CASRESGRAAYNEQFF.

Ten or more counts support this clonotype. This rearrangement joins TRBV6-1 to TRBJ2-3, with 9 bases identical to TRBD2. Germline values: CDR1 MNHNS, CDR2 SASEGT. The V and J ends lost 6 bases and 2 bases, in that order; junction bases with no gene match: 15. The CDR3 is made up of 18 amino acids. This CDR3 is CASSPPRGRGGITDTQYF. In DNA form, the CDR3 reads TGTGCCAGCAGCCCACCGCGGGGGCGGGGGGGGATCACAGATACGCAGTATTTT.

This clonotype was detected a few times. V usage is TRBV3-1 and J usage is TRBJ2-3, with D possibly matching TRBD2 (5 bases). The CDR3 has 17 residues. Trimming pared 3 bases from V and 0 bases from J, leaving 16 bases between. Germline CDR1 LGHDT, CDR2 YNNKEL (reference sequence). The CDR3, as DNA: TGTGCCAGCAGCCATCGAAGGGAGAGACCTAGCACAGATACGCAGTATTTT. Amino acid sequence: CASSHRRERPSTDTQYF.

The rearrangement joins TRBV20-1 to TRBJ2-1, with 9 nucleotides matching TRBD1. The germline CDR1 and CDR2 sequences are DFQATT and SNEGSKA (reference sequence). The CDR3 consists of 12 residues. V gave up 6 bases and J gave up 6 bases; unmatched junction bases: 3. This CDR3 reads CSAQDRGNEQFF. CDR3 nucleotide sequence: TGCAGTGCCCAGGACAGGGGCAATGAGCAGTTCTTC.

In its sample, this clonotype was seen a few times. The chain links TRBV20-1 to TRBJ2-5; 7 nucleotides line up with TRBD2. CDR1 is DFQATT, CDR2 SNEGSKA, per germline (reference sequence). Unmatched junction bases numbered 1, after V lost 1 base and J lost 2 bases. The CDR3 extends over 13 amino acids. The CDR3 region has the DNA TGCAGTGCTAGAGGGGACTATCAAGAGACCCAGTACTTC. This encodes CSARGDYQETQYF.

There are many counts of this clonotype. The chain links TRBV6-6 to TRBJ2-1; 9 bases map to TRBD1. Losses at the gene ends were 9 bases for V and 3 bases for J; bases not matched to a gene: 6. CDR1 and CDR2 from the germline V gene are MNHNY and SVGAGI (reference sequence). The CDR3 spans 14 residues. CDR3 nucleotides: TGTGCCAGTTCACAGGGGGCCAACTACAATGAGCAGTTCTTC. Its translation: CASSQGANYNEQFF.

This clonotype has only a few counts. The V and J genes are TRBV11-2 and TRBJ2-1, with no clear D. This CDR3 spans 15 amino acids. Between the trimmed V and J ends, which lost 4 bases and 6 bases, there was a span of 16 bases. Germline V lookup: CDR1 SGHAT, CDR2 FQNNGV. The CDR3 coding sequence is TGTGCCAGCAGCTCCCGTTCAGTCGCCCTCAATGAGCAGTTCTTC. Translating gives CASSSRSVALNEQFF.

This chain uses TRBV7-9 with TRBJ2-5; a weak D match, TRBD1 (6 bases). Trimming removed 4 bases at V and 3 bases at J, with 9 bases between. The germline CDR1 and CDR2 sequences are SEHNR and FQNEAQ (reference sequence). This CDR3 comprises 13 residues. CDR3 protein: CASSWDTKETQYF. The CDR3 DNA follows: TGTGCCAGCAGCTGGGACACTAAAGAGACCCAGTACTTC.

V and J are TRBV6-5 and TRBJ2-6, with 7 bases fitting TRBD1. Looked up from germline, CDR1 is MNHEY and CDR2 is SVGAGI. The CDR3 is 17 residues long. V lost 6 bases to trimming and J lost 0 bases; unmatched junction nucleotides: 8. The CDR3: CASSYDRVSSGANVLTF. CDR3 bases: TGTGCCAGCAGCTATGACAGGGTGAGCTCTGGGGCCAACGTCCTGACTTTC.

The J gene is TRBJ2-5, the V gene TRBV7-2; D gene unclear. CDR1 and CDR2 (germline): SGHTA, FQGNSA. Trimming cost V 5 bases and J 5 bases, with 15 bases left between them. The CDR3 runs to 14 residues. The CDR3 loop reads CASSTSILQETQYF. The CDR3 DNA reads TGTGCCAGCAGCACAAGTATCCTGCAGGAGACCCAGTACTTC.

This clonotype was observed a few times. V is TRBV4-3 and J is TRBJ1-1; no clear D. The CDR3 has 14 amino acids. Germline CDR1 and CDR2: LGHNA and YSLEER. With 1 base removed from V and 5 bases from J, the gap between germline ends came to 11 bases. The CDR3: CASSQGRGLTEAFF. CDR3 DNA: TGCGCCAGCAGCCAAGGGCGGGGATTGACTGAAGCTTTCTTT.

The chain employs TRBV6-6 and TRBJ2-4, with 7 bases fitting TRBD2. The J call is in doubt because the DNA end fits TRBJ2-5 better. The CDR3 consists of 17 residues. CDR1 is MNHNY and CDR2 is SVGAGI in the germline V gene (reference sequence). CDR3 in amino acids: CASSYRTGTNGQETQYF. DNA for the CDR3: TGTGCCAGCAGTTACCGGACTGGGACTAACGGCCAAGAGACCCAGTACTTC.